This TCR beta chain was retrieved from a study of cytomegalovirus exposure and HLA in healthy donors (TCRdb year 2017). Study-wide context: An earlier analysis of roughly 630 of the donors reported roughly 270 Gb of sequence data and some 120 million unique TCR beta sequences from 190 million or so T cells. Using immunosequencing, the study profiled T cell repertoires from about 620 subjects and related those repertoires to cytomegalovirus serostatus. Among roughly 400 genotyped donors of the cohort, an average of roughly 230,000 unique TCR beta nucleotide sequences was sequenced per donor, of which about 18% were non-productive. To predict cytomegalovirus infection status, the study combined high-throughput TCR immunosequencing, statistical association of individual TCRs with disease status, and machine learning. In an earlier analysis of a few hundred of the donors, high-throughput TCR beta sequencing was used to judge whether each TCR beta V gene segment behaved as functional or pseudogenic. A separate validation cohort of approximately 130 different subjects was used in addition to the roughly 700-subject first cohort. An early release covering roughly 640 HLA-typed donors comprised 250 to 350 gigabases of sequencing data and around 85 million unique TCR sequences. The number of typed donors differed by locus: 629-630 for A, B, C, DRB1 and DQB1; some 500 for DQA1; some 610 for DPA1; and some 430 for DPB1. The genetic ancestry cluster associated with self-reported Caucasian donors included around four fifths of the approximately 400 genotyped donors. The study was designed to test whether signatures of past pathogen exposure could be identified by cataloging public T cell receptors. Donor age, sex, ethnicity and CMV serostatus were collected together with the repertoire data. Several DR-DQ haplotypes were treated as single units for association and clustering because of strong linkage in the cohort. Class I and class II HLA loci were covered by the typing at four-digit resolution. The later analysis used no new phenotypic data to find candidate immune exposures, relying instead on TCR beta sequences and their occurrence across donors. Genome-wide SNP genotypes for about 65% of the roughly 700 donors were used in a later genetic analysis, which treated that subset as a discovery cohort. All discovery cohort repertoires had been generated using a single sequencing platform. In a later analysis, previously published TCR beta repertoires from 500 to 750 donors were re-analyzed and high-resolution HLA genotyping was added so that TCR occurrence patterns could be studied.

To note about this clone: No antigen is known for it. No quality values exist for individual bases; no much larger clone is one base distant.

The method was the immunoSEQ multiplex PCR assay. A mixture of 60 forward primers for TCR Vbeta segments and 13 reverse primers for TCR Jbeta segments was used in the multiplex PCR. A multiplex PCR assay on genomic DNA amplified the CDR3 region of rearranged TCR beta genes. Amplified TCR beta libraries were sequenced as 87-base-pair reads on the Illumina HiSeq System. As for how the authors treated the data: In a later analysis, approximately 74 million unique TCR beta chains were counted across the 650 to 750 repertoires, and roughly 10 million of these chains were shared by at least two donors. Raw reads were error-corrected and collapsed into unique sequences with a nearest-neighbor algorithm that merged closely related sequences to remove PCR and sequencing errors. V, D and J gene segments were assigned by aligning CDR3 sequences to IMGT reference sequences. For a sequence to be retained, a match of at least six nucleotides to both a V gene segment and a J gene segment was required. A rearrangement counted as productive if the CDR3 had no stop codons and remained in frame with V and J, and every other rearrangement counted as non-productive. CDR3 was defined according to IMGT convention as the region running from the second conserved V-encoded cysteine to the conserved J-encoded phenylalanine. Sequences without an unambiguous match to a single V gene segment were excluded from the earlier analysis of about 640 of the donors. An earlier analysis of several hundred of the donors called V segments functional above 56.7% productive rearrangements and segregating when the between-donor standard deviation exceeded 5%. A statistical classification framework was built to diagnose cytomegalovirus status from the catalog of TCR beta chain sequences. In a later analysis, TCR nucleotide sequences were compared against IMGT/GENE-DB human TR gene sequences so that V and J genes could be assigned. A later analysis assigned CDR3 sequences and most-parsimonious VDJ recombination scenarios with the TCRdist pipeline. In a later analysis, each TCR beta chain was defined by its CDR3 amino acid sequence together with its V-gene family, and reads lacking a unique V-gene family were excluded. A later analysis removed several hundred highly shared, low-generation-probability nucleotide sequences to deal with suspected cross-contamination and a sequencing artifact. In a later analysis, a clonal expansion index for each public chain was calculated from normalized within-repertoire ranks of inferred template counts. A later analysis computed generation probabilities with a VDJ recombination model fitted to out-of-frame rearrangements, and checked the results against IGoR. In a later analysis, hypergeometric tests were used to score TCR-TCR, TCR-HLA and TCR-CMV co-occurrence, with a repertoire-size bias correction applied to TCR pairs. To estimate false discovery rates, a later analysis permuted the HLA or CMV assignments 20 times. In a later analysis, co-occurring TCRs were grouped using DBSCAN, with TCRdist sequence similarity added in when clustering inside HLA-allele-positive subsets. Repertoires with fewer than 30,000 or more than 120,000 public chains were left out of co-occurrence clustering, as were a few repertoires with anomalous nucleotide sharing. TCRdb holds this immuneACCESS table with in-frame rearrangements only. Some clones are missing; in checked studies, unresolved V genes explain under half, and the rest has no known cause. The D gene and trimming were derived from the DNA, and the V and J assignments and clone size from that table. In all, the sample holds approximately 79,000 clones, and almost 80% of those were seen once. The ten largest clones take up around 22% of the sample.

Germline trimming: 1 base from V, 8 bases from J; junction bases outside gene matches: 6. The CDR3 goes from the cysteine to the phenylalanine over 14 residues. The entry retains the CDR3 DNA only, 42 bases that are in frame from base 1. The germline V gene provides CDR1 SGHTA and CDR2 FQGNSA. On the study overall, not on this receptor specifically: According to a later analysis, TCR association rates differed among HLA loci, with DRB1 alleles showing the most associated TCRs and HLA-C alleles showing the fewest. Approximately 18 rarely observed V segments, including chromosome 9 orphons, were excluded from the earlier analysis of about 610 of the donors because counts were too low. In a later analysis, HLA-associated TCR beta chains showed more clonal expansion and lower generation probabilities than non-associated chains that were equally common. Strong co-occurrence of HLA alleles, especially DR and DQ, made assigning TCR associations to individual alleles difficult. An association between a missense DCLRE1C variant and V-gene and J-gene trimming of TCR beta chains was found in a later genetic analysis and replicated in an independent cohort. A further reported finding was that TCR beta sequences accurately predicted the HLA-A and HLA-B alleles for most subjects in the first cohort. In both the original and validation cohorts, the classifier was reported to diagnose cytomegalovirus status with high specificity and sensitivity. Because some donors lacked HLA typing at each locus, the association tests relied only on the typed subset. In vitro tests confirmed that a few of the cytomegalovirus-associated TCR beta chains recognize cytomegalovirus antigens. A later analysis associated 16,951 TCR beta sequences with specific HLA alleles at a false discovery rate of 0.05. A later genetic analysis reported fewer N-insertions in productive TCRs among donors in an Asian-associated ancestry cluster than the approximately 700-donor mean. Most TCR sequences were observed very rarely across donors, whereas some public TCRs were present in many individuals. Linkage disequilibrium might explain the correlated functional status among segregating V segments, but an unknown experimental factor could not be excluded. Sequencing depth was assumed to be roughly uniform across donors in the presence/absence analyses, though that assumption may not hold. In a later analysis, several top co-occurrence clusters were reported to appear linked to parvovirus B19, influenza, CMV and Epstein-Barr virus. The study listed approximately 160 TCR beta chains as associated with cytomegalovirus. The sequencing pipeline was judged likely to have produced a cluster of highly shared sequence variants as a technical artifact. Only TCR beta chains were sequenced in this cohort, and the absence of alpha or paired-chain data limited detectable features. Because the 87-base-pair reads could not distinguish some IMGT-functional V segments, including TRBV6-2 and TRBV6-3, those segments were excluded. For the cohort, immune exposure information was limited to CMV serostatus. In an earlier analysis of under 600 of the donors, most TCR beta V segments were observed in productive rearrangements about 87% or about 30% of the time, broadly matching IMGT annotations. According to a later analysis, most CMV-associated TCR beta chains appeared to be HLA-restricted, and the HLA associations seemed to be driven largely by CMV exposure. According to the authors, the approach could potentially be generalized to other disease states and immunological phenotypes.

The cohort was made up of 666 healthy bone marrow donors. Cohort members were all nominally healthy when sampled, although unrecorded immune exposures were likely present. The donor was CMV seropositive and belonged to the group of about 290 seropositive cohort members. Every donor gave a peripheral blood sample, and the peripheral blood mononuclear cells from that sample were used for TCR beta sequencing. The Qiagen DNeasy Blood Extraction Kit was used to extract genomic DNA from the blood cell samples. The chain is made from TRBV7-2 and TRBJ1-2, and 8 junction bases match TRBD1. The sample comprised PBMCs. The sequence was collected from a woman between 40 and 50 years old in good health and CMV-seropositive. The CDR3 corresponds to CASSLGQGMGGYTF. The DNA reads as follows: TGTGCCAGCAGCTTAGGACAGGGGATGGGCGGCTACACCTTC.